The clone carrying this TCR beta chain was recorded many times. Its antigen remains unknown. Researchers took RNA transcripts and amplified TCR beta CDR3 regions from them. First-round RT-PCR employed HTBI primers, with a second-round multiplex PCR after it. TCRdb recomputed calls from the multiplex PCR reads with MiXCR, one row per CDR3 protein. Found here are around 1,000,000 distinct CDR3 sequences, 35% to 40% of them singletons; the top ten hold around 10%. This CDR3 spans 12 amino acids. The germline gives CDR1 MGHRA, CDR2 YSYEKL. Trimming removed 5 bases from V and 7 bases from J, with 11 bases in between. The entry originates in a study of Graves' ophthalmopathy and Graves' hyperthyroidism. Overall study results and limits: The blood repertoire also included most expanded thyroid clonotypes above 0.001 frequency.

The sequenced sample consisted of peripheral blood or thyroid tissue (not recorded which). This TCR derives from an adult man with Graves' hyperthyroidism. The chain employs TRBV4-1 and TRBJ1-1; D is uncertain. In DNA, the CDR3 is TGCGCCAGCAGCGTGGACGGTCTTGAAGCTTTCTTT. This codes for CASSVDGLEAFF.